This TCR beta chain was recorded in a study of T cell repertoires in cytomegalovirus infection. To note about this clonotype: Its target is not known.

Using its own MiXCR run on the reads, TCRdb lists one record per CDR3 protein. Of approximately 190,000 distinct CDR3 sequences in the sample, approximately 28% are singletons; the top ten hold 30% to 35%. The study's findings and limits: Cumulated frequencies of public TCR beta families served to identify carriers of CMV plus the relevant HLA.

V lost 4 bases, J lost 7 bases, and 13 bases stayed unmatched. CDR1 is MNHEY, CDR2 SMNVEV, per germline (reference sequence). The CDR3 contains 17 residues. The sequence came from a human donor in good health (CMV status not recorded). Some clones in this sample may be carry-over from other donors' samples. The sample comprised PBMCs. This chain uses TRBV27 with TRBJ1-6, with TRBD1 identical over 7 bases. CDR3 coding DNA: TGTGCCAGCAGTTCCCACAGGGGAGGAAGGAGAAATTCACCCCTCCACTTT. The encoded protein is CASSSHRGGRRNSPLHF.